This entry is about one T cell receptor beta chain. Its cognate antigen is unknown. The data were obtained in a study of T cells in Graves' hyperthyroidism and ophthalmopathy. Notes on the study in general: Stable hyperthyroidism was told apart from ophthalmopathy by a model built on 13 V-J features.

Trimming pared 3 bases from V and 0 bases from J, leaving 13 bases between. Germline CDR1 SGHRS, CDR2 YFSETQ. This CDR3 region has 15 residues. RNA transcripts were the template for amplifying TCR beta CDR3 regions. The HTBI set primed first-round TCR CDR3 RT-PCR. TCRdb processed the multiplex PCR reads anew with MiXCR; each CDR3 protein has one entry. The sample holds approximately 870,000 distinct CDR3 sequences, roughly 40% seen once. The receptor was derived from a young man with Graves' hyperthyroidism. The V gene is TRBV5-1, the J gene TRBJ2-7; D possibly corresponds to TRBD2 (5 bases). Input material: blood. CDR3 in amino acids: CASSWESPDSYEQYF. The DNA for the CDR3 is TGCGCCAGCAGCTGGGAGAGCCCCGACTCCTACGAGCAGTACTTC.